One T cell receptor beta chain is described in this entry. The CDR3 is 13 residues long. J lost 4 bases, V lost 5 bases, and 5 bases had no gene match. Germline CDR1 and CDR2: MNHEY and SVGEGT. In the original workflow: Quantification of nucleated cells was approximated via reference gene primer amplification. Produced via immunoSEQ multiplex PCR; TCRdb's table is partial and in-frame only. V and J calls and clone size are those listed in that table; D and trimming were worked out from the DNA. There are around 80,000 clones in the sample; 70% to 85% occur only once, and approximately 5.8% lies in the top ten. The record originates from a study of blood T cell repertoires in COVID-19. Study information: Some COVID-19 samples were acute and others convalescent; all came from the United States, Italy and Spain. From T cells, B-cell-depleted T cells, or PBMCs came the material, which was cDNA or gDNA.

The chain has TRBV6-2 or TRBV6-3 and TRBJ2-7; the match to TRBD2 covers 7 bases. The sequencing input was peripheral blood. This clonotype originated in a man aged 45 to 65 with active or convalescent COVID-19. The CDR3 DNA is TGTGCCAGCAGTCCCACTAGCGATTACGAGCAGTACTTC. As protein: CASSPTSDYEQYF.